This T cell receptor beta chain was profiled in a study of T cell responses to AZD1222 COVID-19 vaccine. The CDR3 is 11 residues long. Trimming stripped 4 bases from V and 7 bases from J, with 11 bases between. Germline V gives CDR1 SQVTM, CDR2 ANQGSEA. Method: immunoSEQ multiplex PCR; TCRdb's copy keeps in-frame clones and lacks some. The sample records about 170,000 clones, roughly 93% being singletons. This clone was found a few times. The sample was peripheral blood, taken on day 0 of AZD1222 vaccination. The sequence derives from an adult in good health. The chain is built from TRBV29-1 and TRBJ2-7; D is possibly TRBD2 (5 bases). DNA of the CDR3: TGCAGCGTTGGCAGCCCGGGAGAGCAGTACTTC. Amino acids: CSVGSPGEQYF.